The next 28 T cell receptor beta chains were all read from a single sample in a study of Ad26.COV2.S vaccination and SARS-CoV-2 variants (dated by TCRdb to about 2021). The treatment or condition label here, explained by the study, means: roughly 20 received Ad26.COV2.S at low or high dose, single or two shots; about 5 received placebo; per-sample allocation not given. Repertoires of vaccine and placebo recipients were sequenced from samples collected on day 63 after the first injection. Receptors were amplified or captured by the immunoSEQ multiplex PCR assay. Sourced from immuneACCESS, this table was stored by TCRdb with only in-frame sequences that have V and J called. A share of the clones is absent; for the studies checked, an unresolved V gene accounts for under half, and the remainder has no known explanation. This sample has more than 300,000 clones in its table, and just over 85% of those were observed once. The ten largest clonotypes hold 1.9% of the sample.

This specimen was peripheral blood, taken in a trial of Ad26.COV2.S vaccine versus placebo. These receptors came from a person between 18 and 65 years old who received the Ad26.COV2.S COVID-19 vaccine or a placebo.

The chain couples TRBV3-1 (or the pseudogene TRBV3-2) to TRBJ2-7; TRBD1 agrees at 8 bases. Germline CDR1 reads LGHDT; CDR2 reads YNNKEL (reference sequence). The CDR3 length is 16 residues. Trimming at V came to 3 bases and at J to 2 bases, leaving 9 bases not matched to a gene. The CDR3 DNA follows: TGTGCCAGCAGCCAGGTCCGCCCGACAGGGGCCTACGAGCAGTACTTC. Its translation: CASSQVRPTGAYEQYF.

The V gene is TRBV10-3, the J gene TRBJ2-7; TRBD1 matches at 9 bases. The length of the CDR3 is 12 residues. V was clipped by 6 bases and J by 3 bases; unmatched bases: 0. Germline CDR1 ENHRY, CDR2 SYGVKD. CDR3 nucleotide sequence: TGTGCCATCAGGACAGGGGGCTACGAGCAGTACTTC. Its protein is CAIRTGGYEQYF.

A single count supports this clone. V usage is TRBV5-1 and J usage is TRBJ1-2, with D possibly being TRBD1 (6 bases). V gave up 2 bases and J gave up 8 bases, with 10 bases separating them. The length of the CDR3 is 12 residues. Germline V gives CDR1 SGHRS, CDR2 YFSETQ. This chain's CDR3 is CASSFGTFGYTF. In nucleotides, the CDR3 is TGCGCCAGCAGCTTCGGGACATTCGGCTACACCTTC. Based on the CDR3 plus reference TRBV5-1 and TRBJ1-2, the full variable domain is KAGVTQTPRYLIKTRGQQVTLSCSPISGHRSVSWYQQTPGQGLQFLFEYFSETQRNKGNFPGRFSGRQFSNSRSEMNVSTLELGDSALYLCASSFGTFGYTFGSGTRLTVV.

The chain has TRBV5-8 and TRBJ2-1, with D perhaps matching TRBD2 (6 bases). The germline V gene has CDR1 SGHTS and CDR2 YDEGEE. The CDR3 has 14 residues. The V end lost 2 bases, the J end lost 3 bases, and 9 bases lay between the germline ends. CDR3 DNA sequence: TGTGCCAGCAGCTTTACGGAGGGCTACAATGAGCAGTTCTTC. Translating gives CASSFTEGYNEQFF.

The chain employs TRBV19 and TRBJ2-5; D may correspond to TRBD1 or TRBD2 (5 bases each). CDR1 is LNHDA and CDR2 is SQIVND in the germline V gene (reference sequence). The CDR3 runs 14 residues. V lost 8 bases and J lost 5, with 18 bases in between. CDR3 loop: CASGITWDAETQYF. CDR3 nucleotides: TGTGCCAGTGGAATAACCTGGGACGCCGAGACCCAGTACTTC.

The chain is built from TRBV6-5 and TRBJ1-1; D remains ambiguous. The length of the CDR3 is 13 residues. Germline-derived CDR1 and CDR2 are MNHEY and SVGAGI. Deletions cut 1 base from V and 3 bases from J, with 6 bases between. The CDR3: CASSYYPDTEAFF. In nucleotides, the CDR3 is TGTGCCAGCAGTTACTATCCCGACACTGAAGCTTTCTTT.

The J gene is TRBJ2-6, the V gene TRBV9; the D gene could be TRBD1 or TRBD2 (6 bases each). CDR1 and CDR2 (germline): SGDLS, YYNGEE. V lost 7 bases to trimming and J lost 2 bases, with 16 bases between them. The CDR3 is 16 residues long. CDR3 region: CASSRTGGPGANVLTF. In DNA, the CDR3 is TGTGCCAGCTCTCGGACCGGGGGCCCTGGGGCCAACGTCCTGACTTTC.

The chain links TRBV6-5 to TRBJ2-7; the match to TRBD1 covers 8 bases. J lost 1 base, V lost 6 bases, and 5 bases had no gene match. CDR3 length: 14 amino acids. Germline CDR1 reads MNHEY; CDR2 reads SVGAGI. In nucleotides, the CDR3 is TGTGCCAGCAGCGATCAGGGGGCATCCTACGAGCAGTACTTC. This translates into CASSDQGASYEQYF.

This clone was recorded once. This chain uses TRBV3-1 (or the pseudogene TRBV3-2) with TRBJ2-3, with 7 bases matching TRBD2. V gave up 4 bases and J gave up 0 bases; unmatched junction bases: 7. The germline gives CDR1 LGHDT, CDR2 YNNKEL (reference sequence). This CDR3 has 16 amino acids. The CDR3 loop is CASSPWTSSSTDTQYF. CDR3 in DNA: TGTGCCAGCAGCCCCTGGACTAGTTCTAGCACAGATACGCAGTATTTT.

The chain joins TRBV5-1 to TRBJ1-1, with TRBD1 matching over 7 bases. The CDR3 contains 14 residues. Trimming cost V 6 bases and J 1 base; bases outside gene matches: 6. Germline lookup yields CDR1 SGHRS and CDR2 YFSETQ. CDR3 residues: CASNLQGTNTEAFF. The CDR3 DNA sequence: TGCGCCAGCAACTTACAGGGGACGAACACTGAAGCTTTCTTT.

The rearrangement uses TRBV5-1 and TRBJ2-7, with 8 nucleotides matching TRBD1. V gave up 0 bases and J gave up 4 bases; unmatched junction bases: 6. The CDR3 is 15 residues long. CDR1 and CDR2 (germline): SGHRS, YFSETQ. CDR3 protein: CASSLGVNRGYEQYF. DNA of the CDR3: TGCGCCAGCAGCTTGGGGGTCAACAGGGGGTACGAGCAGTACTTC.

This sequence joins TRBV30 and TRBJ2-7; TRBD2 agrees at 8 bases. Germline-derived CDR1 and CDR2 are GTSNPN and SVGIG (reference sequence). The V gene end was trimmed by 2 bases and the J gene end by 7 bases; junction bases not matched to a gene: 1. CDR3 length: 11 amino acids. As DNA, the CDR3 is TGTGCCTGGAGTTCTAGCGGGGAGCAGTACTTC. It is translated as CAWSSSGEQYF.

In this sample, this clone turned up once. J is TRBJ2-6 and V is TRBV5-1, with no clear D. V was clipped by 0 bases and J by 0 bases, with 10 bases between them. This CDR3 spans 17 amino acids. Per the germline V gene, CDR1 is SGHRS and CDR2 is YFSETQ. Here the CDR3 reads CASSLVVQPSGANVLTF. The CDR3 nucleotides are TGCGCCAGCAGCTTGGTGGTCCAGCCCTCTGGGGCCAACGTCCTGACTTTC.

The chain has TRBV28 and TRBJ2-5; possibly TRBD1 or TRBD2 for D (5 bases each). The CDR3 contains 15 residues. Trimming removed 3 bases at V and 4 bases at J, with 15 bases between. Germline CDR1 and CDR2: MDHEN and SYDVKM. CDR3 bases: TGTGCCAGCAGTTTGGTTGGTGGTGGGGGAGAGACCCAGTACTTC. This sequence encodes CASSLVGGGGETQYF. Looking up the rest from reference TRBV28 and TRBJ2-5 gives the full variable domain: DVKVTQSSRYLVKRTGEKVFLECVQDMDHENMFWYRQDPGLGLRLIYFSYDVKMKEKGDIPEGYSVSREKKERFSLILESASTNQTSMYLCASSLVGGGGETQYFGPGTRLLVL.

The chain uses TRBV30 and TRBJ2-4; D possibly corresponds to TRBD1 (7 bases). From germline, CDR1 is GTSNPN and CDR2 SVGIG (reference sequence). The CDR3 spans 19 residues. V was clipped by 2 bases and J by 1 base, with 24 bases between them. Here the CDR3 DNA reads TGTGCCTGGAGTCCTACCCTACAGGGGAGGACTTTGGCCAAAAACATTCAGTACTTC. This sequence encodes CAWSPTLQGRTLAKNIQYF.

This chain links TRBV9 with TRBJ1-4; the D is unclear. Trimming pared 4 bases from V and 8 bases from J, leaving 18 bases between. This CDR3 spans 15 amino acids. Germline lookup yields CDR1 SGDLS and CDR2 YYNGEE. The CDR3 region has the DNA TGTGCCAGCAGCCCGCGGACCTCAAGCGGGGAAAAACTGTTTTTT. It codes for CASSPRTSSGEKLFF.

The rearrangement uses TRBV5-1 and TRBJ1-1; D unresolved. The ends were cut back, 0 bases at V and 0 bases at J, with 9 bases in the middle. The length of the CDR3 is 15 residues. Germline CDR1 SGHRS, CDR2 YFSETQ. The CDR3 nucleotides are TGCGCCAGCAGCTTGGGTGGCCGATTGAACACTGAAGCTTTCTTT. This gives the protein CASSLGGRLNTEAFF.

This clone was counted a single time. The V and J genes are TRBV19 and TRBJ1-4, with D uncertain. Germline V lookup: CDR1 LNHDA, CDR2 SQIVND (reference sequence). Trimming took 6 bases from V and 8 from J, leaving 10 bases between them. The CDR3 covers 12 residues. The CDR3 nucleotides read TGTGCCAGTAGGTCAAGGACGGAAAAACTGTTTTTT. Translation gives CASRSRTEKLFF.

A single count supports this clone. The chain couples TRBV6-5 to TRBJ2-5, with 7 bases fitting TRBD1. The CDR3 runs to 15 residues. J was trimmed by 5 bases and V by 3 bases; bases with no gene match: 9. Germline CDR1 is MNHEY and CDR2 is SVGAGI. The CDR3 region is CASSYRDSPSETQYF. CDR3 bases: TGTGCCAGCAGTTATAGGGACAGTCCTTCCGAGACCCAGTACTTC.

This chain uses TRBV7-6 with TRBJ1-2; no firm D call. Germline lookup yields CDR1 SGHVS and CDR2 FNYEAQ. The CDR3 totals 13 residues. V shed 10 bases and J shed 0 bases, with 12 bases lying between them. The chain's CDR3 is CAILTDTNYGYTF. In DNA, the CDR3 is TGTGCCATCCTGACGGATACTAACTATGGCTACACCTTC.

V gene TRBV9 combines with J gene TRBJ2-1; 8 bases agree with TRBD2. CDR1 is SGDLS and CDR2 is YYNGEE in the germline V gene. Trimming at V came to 2 bases and at J to 1 base, leaving 2 bases not matched to a gene. The CDR3 runs 15 residues. The CDR3 sequence is CASSVGLESYNEQFF. The CDR3 nucleotides read TGTGCCAGCAGCGTGGGACTAGAGTCCTACAATGAGCAGTTCTTC.

This chain links TRBV7-8 with TRBJ1-4; possible D gene TRBD1, 5 bases. The germline CDR1 and CDR2 sequences are SGHVS and FQNEAQ. V was clipped by 0 bases and J by 8 bases, with 13 bases between them. This CDR3 is built from 15 residues. The CDR3 loop reads CASSLALLWGEKLFF. CDR3 sequence (DNA): TGTGCCAGCAGCTTAGCCTTACTTTGGGGGGAAAAACTGTTTTTT.

The chain has TRBV7-2 and TRBJ2-1; 12 bases match TRBD2. The V and J ends lost 5 bases and 4 bases, in that order; junction bases with no gene match: 0. The CDR3 extends over 14 amino acids. CDR1 and CDR2 (germline): SGHTA, FQGNSA. The CDR3 DNA reads TGTGCCAGCAGCACTAGCGGGGGGTACAATGAGCAGTTCTTC. Encoded protein: CASSTSGGYNEQFF.

The chain links TRBV10-2 to TRBJ2-5, with 15 bases that match TRBD2. The CDR3 runs 16 residues. The trim removed 6 bases at V and 5 bases at J, leaving 7 bases unmatched. Germline V lookup: CDR1 WSHSY, CDR2 SAAADI. The CDR3 is CASRRRTSGGAETQYF. As DNA, the CDR3 is TGCGCCAGCAGGAGGAGGACTAGCGGGGGGGCGGAGACCCAGTACTTC.

The chain uses TRBV6-2 or TRBV6-3 and TRBJ1-6; D call uncertain. Trimming shortened V by 5 bases and J by 10 bases, and 9 bases separated the two germline ends. This CDR3 is built from 12 residues. Germline values: CDR1 MNHEY, CDR2 SVGEGT. This CDR3 is CASSAGLSPLHF. In DNA form, the CDR3 reads TGTGCCAGCAGTGCCGGACTGTCACCCCTCCACTTT.

This rearrangement joins TRBV30 to TRBJ1-2, with D uncertain. Germline V gene lookup returns CDR1 GTSNPN and CDR2 SVGIG (reference sequence). This CDR3 has 9 amino acids. V was clipped by 7 bases and J by 8 bases, with 8 bases between them. The CDR3 bases are TGTGCCTCTGACGGCGGCTACACCTTC. Protein product: CASDGGYTF.

This clone is a singleton in its sample. The rearrangement links TRBV6-1 to TRBJ1-6; possible D gene TRBD1, 6 bases. The length of the CDR3 is 14 residues. Trimming stripped 0 bases from V and 17 bases from J, with 17 bases between. Germline CDR1 reads MNHNS; CDR2 reads SASEGT. In DNA form, the CDR3 reads TGTGCCAGCAGTGAAGCGTTCGGGACAACCCCTATCCACTTT. Amino acids: CASSEAFGTTPIHF.

The genes are TRBV11-2 and TRBJ2-3; 9 nucleotides agree with TRBD2. With 5 bases clipped from V and 0 bases from J, the junction kept 15 bases outside the gene matches. This CDR3 spans 19 amino acids. Germline values: CDR1 SGHAT, CDR2 FQNNGV. CDR3 bases: TGTGCCAGCAGCCCAGTCAGGGGCACTAGCGGGTATAGCACAGATACGCAGTATTTT. Translation: CASSPVRGTSGYSTDTQYF.